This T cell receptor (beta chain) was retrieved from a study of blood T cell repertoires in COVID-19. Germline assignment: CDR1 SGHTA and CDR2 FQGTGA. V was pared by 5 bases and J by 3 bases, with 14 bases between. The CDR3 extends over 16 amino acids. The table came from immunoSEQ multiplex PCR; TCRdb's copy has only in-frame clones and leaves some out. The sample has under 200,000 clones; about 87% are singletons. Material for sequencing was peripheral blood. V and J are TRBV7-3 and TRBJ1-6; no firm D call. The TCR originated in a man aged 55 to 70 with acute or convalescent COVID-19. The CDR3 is CASSPRGGDYNSPLHF. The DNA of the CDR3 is TGTGCCAGCAGCCCCCGGGGTGGGGACTATAATTCACCCCTCCACTTT.